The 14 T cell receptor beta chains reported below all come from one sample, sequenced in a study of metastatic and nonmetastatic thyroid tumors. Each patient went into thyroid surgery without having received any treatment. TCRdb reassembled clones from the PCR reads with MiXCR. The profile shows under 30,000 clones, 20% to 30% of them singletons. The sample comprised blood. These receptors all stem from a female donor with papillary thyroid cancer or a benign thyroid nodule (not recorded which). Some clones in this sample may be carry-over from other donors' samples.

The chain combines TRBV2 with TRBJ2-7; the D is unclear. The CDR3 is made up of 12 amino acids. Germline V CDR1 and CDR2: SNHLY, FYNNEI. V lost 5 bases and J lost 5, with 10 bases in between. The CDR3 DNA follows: TGTGCCAGCAGTTTATTGGCTCACGAGCAGTACTTC. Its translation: CASSLLAHEQYF.

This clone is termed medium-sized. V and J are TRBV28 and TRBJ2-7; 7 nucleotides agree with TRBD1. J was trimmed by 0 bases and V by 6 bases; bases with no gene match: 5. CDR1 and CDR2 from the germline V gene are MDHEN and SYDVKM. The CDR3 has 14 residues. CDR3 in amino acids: CASSDRESSYEQYF. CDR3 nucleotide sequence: TGTGCCAGCAGCGACAGGGAAAGCTCCTACGAGCAGTACTTC.

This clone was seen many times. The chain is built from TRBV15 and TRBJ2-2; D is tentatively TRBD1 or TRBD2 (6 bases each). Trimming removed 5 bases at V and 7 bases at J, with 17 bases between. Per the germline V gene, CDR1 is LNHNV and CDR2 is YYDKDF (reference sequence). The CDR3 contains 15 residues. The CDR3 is CATSEAGHEGGELFF. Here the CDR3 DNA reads TGTGCCACCAGCGAGGCGGGACATGAGGGCGGGGAGCTGTTTTTT.

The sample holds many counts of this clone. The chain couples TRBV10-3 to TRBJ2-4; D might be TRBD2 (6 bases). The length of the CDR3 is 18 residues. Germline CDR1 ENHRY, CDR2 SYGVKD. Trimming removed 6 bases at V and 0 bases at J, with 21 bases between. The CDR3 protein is CAIRPHPREPLAKNIQYF. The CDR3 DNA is TGTGCCATCAGGCCCCACCCTCGGGAGCCACTAGCCAAAAACATTCAGTACTTC.

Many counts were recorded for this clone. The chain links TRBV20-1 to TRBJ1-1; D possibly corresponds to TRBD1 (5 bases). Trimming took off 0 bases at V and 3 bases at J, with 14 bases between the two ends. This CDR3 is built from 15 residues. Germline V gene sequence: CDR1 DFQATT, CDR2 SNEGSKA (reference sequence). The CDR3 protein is CSARDRWGRDTEAFF. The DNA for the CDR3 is TGCAGTGCTAGAGATCGATGGGGGAGGGACACTGAAGCTTTCTTT.

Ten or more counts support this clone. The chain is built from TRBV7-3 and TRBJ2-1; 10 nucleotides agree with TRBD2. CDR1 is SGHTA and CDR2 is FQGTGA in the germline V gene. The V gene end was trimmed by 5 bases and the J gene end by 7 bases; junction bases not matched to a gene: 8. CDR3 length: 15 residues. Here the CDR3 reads CASSPPSGSSNEQFF. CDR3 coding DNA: TGTGCCAGCAGCCCCCCTAGCGGGAGTTCGAATGAGCAGTTCTTC.

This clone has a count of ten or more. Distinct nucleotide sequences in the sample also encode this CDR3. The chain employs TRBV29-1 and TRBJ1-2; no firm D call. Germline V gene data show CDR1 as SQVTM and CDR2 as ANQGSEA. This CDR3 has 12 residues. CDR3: CACTIANYGYTF. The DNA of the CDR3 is TGCGCTTGTACGATAGCTAACTATGGCTACACCTTC. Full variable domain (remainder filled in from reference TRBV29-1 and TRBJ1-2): SAVISQKPSRDICQRGTSLTIQCQVDSQVTMMFWYRQQPGQSLTLIATANQGSEATYESGFVIDKFPISRPNLTFSTLTVSNMSPEDSSIYLCACTIANYGYTFGSGTRLTVV.

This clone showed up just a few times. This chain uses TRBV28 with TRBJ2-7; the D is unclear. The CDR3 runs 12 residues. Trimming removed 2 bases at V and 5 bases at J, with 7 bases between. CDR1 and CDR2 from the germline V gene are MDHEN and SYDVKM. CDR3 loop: CASSLERDEQYF. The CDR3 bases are TGTGCCAGCAGTTTAGAGCGAGACGAGCAGTACTTC.

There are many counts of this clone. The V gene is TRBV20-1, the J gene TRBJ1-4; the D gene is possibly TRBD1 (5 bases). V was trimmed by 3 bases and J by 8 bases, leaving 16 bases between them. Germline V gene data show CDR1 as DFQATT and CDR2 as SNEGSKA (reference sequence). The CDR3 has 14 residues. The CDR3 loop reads CSARVDNLSEKLFF. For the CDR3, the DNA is TGCAGTGCTAGGGTGGACAACCTTTCCGAAAAACTGTTTTTT.

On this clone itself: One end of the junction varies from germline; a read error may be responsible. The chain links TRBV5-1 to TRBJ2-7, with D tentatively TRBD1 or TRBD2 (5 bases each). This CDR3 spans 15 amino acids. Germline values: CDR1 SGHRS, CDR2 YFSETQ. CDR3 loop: CARSESPGAVYVQYF. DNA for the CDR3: TGCGCCAGGAGCGAATCTCCCGGGGCAGTCTACGTGCAGTACTTC.

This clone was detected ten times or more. CDR3 nucleotide sequence: TGTGCCAGCAGCATATCAGGGGCCTCAGCTGAAAAACTGTTTTTT. Amino acid sequence: CASSISGASAEKLFF. The V and J genes are TRBV7-2 and TRBJ1-4, with a weak D call TRBD1 (6 bases). The CDR3 spans 15 residues. The germline V gene has CDR1 SGHTA and CDR2 FQGNSA. V lost 5 bases to trimming and J lost 7 bases, with 17 bases between them.

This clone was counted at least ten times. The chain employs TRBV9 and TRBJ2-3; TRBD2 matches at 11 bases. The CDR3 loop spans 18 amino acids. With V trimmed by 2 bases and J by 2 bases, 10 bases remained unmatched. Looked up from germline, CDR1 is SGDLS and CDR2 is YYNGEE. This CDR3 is CASSVGAMTSGTTDTQYF. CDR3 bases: TGTGCCAGCAGCGTGGGAGCCATGACTAGCGGGACCACAGATACGCAGTATTTT.

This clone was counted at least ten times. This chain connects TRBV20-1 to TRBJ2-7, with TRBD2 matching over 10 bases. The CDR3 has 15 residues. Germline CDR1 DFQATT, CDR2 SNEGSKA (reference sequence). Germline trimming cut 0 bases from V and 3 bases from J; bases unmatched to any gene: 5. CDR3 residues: CSARDSRTSGYEQYF. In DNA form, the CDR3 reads TGCAGTGCTAGAGATTCTCGGACTAGCGGCTACGAGCAGTACTTC.

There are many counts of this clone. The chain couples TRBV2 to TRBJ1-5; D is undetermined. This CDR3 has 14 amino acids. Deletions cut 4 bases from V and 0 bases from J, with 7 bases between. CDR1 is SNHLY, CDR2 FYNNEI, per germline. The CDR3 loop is CASSVEDSNQPQHF. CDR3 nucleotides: TGTGCCAGCAGTGTTGAGGATAGCAATCAGCCCCAGCATTTT.